This note documents a single T cell receptor (beta chain) sequence. Its antigen is unidentified. These data originate in a study of human T cells and chemical hapten exposure. This CDR3 is 18 amino acids long. The V and J ends lost 7 bases and 3 bases, in that order; junction bases with no gene match: 13. Germline V gene data show CDR1 as MNHEY and CDR2 as SVGEGT. TCRdb reprocessed the RACE reads via MiXCR and lists one record per CDR3 protein. The profile shows around 53,000 distinct CDR3 sequences, 9.3% of them singletons. Study-level findings and limits: Relative to control repertoires, expanded TCRs gave rise to significantly more large CDR3 similarity clusters. Counts of TCRs expanded at PT1 correlated positively with patch test score.

Time point defined: patch test 1, 2 weeks after DPC sensitization. As for treatment: therapeutic diphenylcyclopropenone sensitization with weekly scalp DPC. People who gave samples had alopecia, were 18 to 70 years old, and were suitable for DPC. This TCR was recovered from a woman between 50 and 59 years old with alopecia areata. Some clones in this sample may be carry-over from other donors' samples. V is TRBV6-2 or TRBV6-3 and J is TRBJ2-7; 15 bases line up with TRBD2. The material sequenced was whole blood, taken in connection with sensitization to the hapten diphenylcyclopropenone (DPC). The CDR3 DNA is TGTGCCAGCACCTATCCGGGACTAGCGGGAGGAAAGCTCTACGAGCAGTACTTC. This gives the protein CASTYPGLAGGKLYEQYF.